This T cell receptor (beta chain) derives from a study of T cells in narcolepsy. For the study at large: Patients with NT1 or NT2 and healthy control donors were enrolled. Study-level findings and limits: Healthy controls reportedly lacked the autoreactive clonotypes serially found in patients' blood. In some patient and control memory CD4+ samples, autoreactive clones were absent. Comparing one patient's CSF and blood CD4+ clonotypes highlighted HCRT- and TRIB2-specific autoreactive clonotypes.

The protocol was immunoSEQ multiplex PCR, while the TCRdb copy is restricted to in-frame clones and leaves out a portion. The table has some 30,000 clones, around 79% seen once. The CDR3 totals 14 residues. The ends were cut back, 5 bases at V and 4 bases at J, with 12 bases in the middle. Germline CDR1 and CDR2: MDHEN and SYDVKM. Remarks on this clone: Its antigen remains unknown.

The J gene is TRBJ1-5, the V gene TRBV28; perhaps TRBD1 as D (5 bases). Material for sequencing was CD45RA- memory CD4+ T cells from PBMCs. The TCR originated in a human donor with narcolepsy. As DNA, the CDR3 is TGTGCCAGCAGTCGGGGGGGTTCGAATCAGCCCCAGCATTTT. This sequence encodes CASSRGGSNQPQHF.